Below are 8 T cell receptor beta chains sequenced from a single sample in a study of PD-L1 blockade in urothelial cancer. Profiled with immunoSEQ multiplex PCR; TCRdb holds only in-frame clones, not every one. The profile shows about 74,000 clones, 85% to 90% of them singletons. This sample's time point: pretreatment peripheral blood. The sequencing used PBMCs, collected around atezolizumab (anti-PD-L1) treatment. The origin of the receptors is a man in his 70s with urothelial cancer.

This chain's CDR3 is CASSIGSRDSLYGYTF. The CDR3 DNA is TGTGCCAGCAGCATTGGGTCCCGGGACAGCCTCTATGGCTACACCTTC. The chain couples TRBV28 to TRBJ1-2, with 7 bases identical to TRBD1. The CDR3 totals 16 residues. Germline V gene data show CDR1 as MDHEN and CDR2 as SYDVKM. V gave up 6 bases and J gave up 4 bases; unmatched junction bases: 14.

This chain links TRBV9 with TRBJ2-1, with 7 bases matching TRBD1. Germline CDR1 SGDLS, CDR2 YYNGEE. V gave up 4 bases and J gave up 6 bases; unmatched junction bases: 7. CDR3 size: 14 residues. The CDR3, as DNA: TGTGCCAGCAGCTCCCGGGACAGAGTCAATGAGCAGTTCTTC. This gives the protein CASSSRDRVNEQFF.

The J gene is TRBJ2-3, the V gene TRBV9; D is unclear. This CDR3 region has 15 residues. Trimming left V 0 bases short and J 8 bases short, with 16 bases between. The germline gives CDR1 SGDLS, CDR2 YYNGEE. CDR3 sequence reads: CASSVDPSGTSTQYF. In nucleotides, the CDR3 is TGTGCCAGCAGCGTAGATCCTAGTGGCACCAGTACGCAGTATTTT.

The chain employs TRBV6-5 and TRBJ2-2, with a weak D call TRBD2 (6 bases). In germline, CDR1 is MNHEY, CDR2 SVGAGI. The CDR3 sequence is 14 residues long. Trimming stripped 4 bases from V and 0 bases from J, with 6 bases between. In DNA, the CDR3 is TGTGCCAGCAGTTCGGGAGCGAACACCGGGGAGCTGTTTTTT. This translates into CASSSGANTGELFF.

The chain uses TRBV11-2 and TRBJ2-1, with 8 bases lining up with TRBD2. The germline CDR1 and CDR2 sequences are SGHAT and FQNNGV. The CDR3 loop spans 15 amino acids. The junction had 2 bases not matched to a gene; V was cut back by 3 bases and J by 1 base. In DNA form, the CDR3 reads TGTGCCAGCAGCTTCGGGACTAGTTCCTACAATGAGCAGTTCTTC. It encodes CASSFGTSSYNEQFF.

The chain uses TRBV10-3 and TRBJ1-4; 9 bases align to TRBD1. In germline, CDR1 is ENHRY, CDR2 SYGVKD. The CDR3 has 15 residues. The V segment lost 3 bases and the J segment 4 bases; nucleotides outside the gene matches: 3. The CDR3 DNA follows: TGTGCCATCAGTGATCCGGGACAGGGTAATGAAAAACTGTTTTTT. Amino acids: CAISDPGQGNEKLFF.

The gene calls are TRBV7-2 and TRBJ1-1; TRBD1 matches at 7 bases. V was pared by 5 bases and J by 1 base, with 7 bases of the junction left unmatched. There are 15 residues in the CDR3. The germline gives CDR1 SGHTA, CDR2 FQGNSA. CDR3 nucleotide sequence: TGTGCCAGCAGCCCCGTCCCAGGGGGGAACACTGAAGCTTTCTTT. It translates to CASSPVPGGNTEAFF.

The chain employs TRBV19 and TRBJ2-3; 8 bases are a match to TRBD2. CDR3 length equals 14 residues. Trimming cost V 4 bases and J 4 bases; bases outside gene matches: 4. Germline lookup yields CDR1 LNHDA and CDR2 SQIVND (reference sequence). CDR3 region: CASSRSGSADTQYF. For the CDR3, the DNA is TGTGCCAGTAGTAGAAGCGGGAGCGCAGATACGCAGTATTTT.